A single sample gave rise to the 31 T cell receptor beta chains below, sequenced in a study of OX40 agonist ivuxolimab in advanced cancers. Here immunoSEQ multiplex PCR was the method, and the copy in TCRdb shows in-frame clones only, minus some. The profile shows tens of thousands of clones, over 65% of them singletons. The sample in question was CD4+ or CD8+ T cells sorted from blood, obtained in a trial of the OX40 agonist ivuxolimab. These receptors all come from an adult with an advanced solid tumor such as melanoma, head and neck, liver or kidney cancer.

V is TRBV2 and J is TRBJ2-3; the match to TRBD2 covers 9 bases. This CDR3 is built from 15 residues. Trimming removed 3 bases from V and 4 bases from J; junction bases left unmatched: 5. CDR1 is SNHLY and CDR2 is FYNNEI in the germline V gene. The CDR3 loop reads CASSDLAGVPDTQYF. The CDR3 DNA reads as TGTGCCAGCAGTGACTTAGCGGGAGTGCCAGATACGCAGTATTTT.

The chain is built from TRBV27 and TRBJ1-3; TRBD1 matches at 9 bases. J lost 4 bases, V lost 5 bases, and 3 bases had no gene match. Germline assignment: CDR1 MNHEY and CDR2 SMNVEV (reference sequence). The CDR3 consists of 14 residues. Here the CDR3 DNA reads TGTGCCAGCAGTGGGACAGGGTTCGGAAACACCATATATTTT. Amino acids: CASSGTGFGNTIYF.

This clone was observed a handful of times. This sequence joins TRBV30 and TRBJ2-2, with TRBD2 matching 11 bases. Germline V CDR1 and CDR2: GTSNPN, SVGIG (reference sequence). V gave up 3 bases and J gave up 6 bases; unmatched junction bases: 6. This CDR3 comprises 15 residues. CDR3 residues: CAWRELAGDSGELFF. As DNA, the CDR3 is TGTGCCTGGAGAGAACTAGCGGGAGACTCCGGGGAGCTGTTTTTT.

The chain combines TRBV7-8 with TRBJ1-5; 7 bases agree with TRBD1. The V segment lost 1 base and the J segment 6 bases; nucleotides outside the gene matches: 3. The germline V gene has CDR1 SGHVS and CDR2 FQNEAQ. This CDR3 spans 14 amino acids. This chain's CDR3 is CASSLGEGAQPQHF. The CDR3 DNA reads as TGTGCCAGCAGCTTAGGTGAGGGGGCTCAGCCCCAGCATTTT.

CDR3 in amino acids: CASSGSGSGTDTQYF. DNA for the CDR3: TGCGCCAGCAGTGGGAGCGGGAGTGGAACAGATACGCAGTATTTT. The chain uses TRBV10-1 and TRBJ2-3; 8 positions match TRBD2. V was clipped by 4 bases and J by 3 bases; unmatched bases: 6. CDR1 is WNHNN, CDR2 SYGVQD, per germline (reference sequence). This CDR3 spans 15 amino acids.

V usage is TRBV13 and J usage is TRBJ2-7; no definite D call. In germline, CDR1 is PRHDT, CDR2 FYEKMQ (reference sequence). V was trimmed by 0 bases and J by 4 bases, leaving 4 bases between them. The length of the CDR3 is 12 residues. The CDR3 loop is CASSLGGYEQYF. CDR3 nucleotide sequence: TGTGCCAGCAGCTTAGGGGGATACGAGCAGTACTTC.

CDR3 bases: TGCGCCAGCAGCCAAATACGACAGGGGATCTATGGCTACACCTTC. Its protein product is CASSQIRQGIYGYTF. The chain carries TRBV4-1 and TRBJ1-2; 8 bases match TRBD1. The CDR3 runs 15 residues. CDR1 is MGHRA and CDR2 is YSYEKL in the germline V gene. J gave up 4 bases and V 2 bases, and 6 bases lay outside the gene matches.

The chain carries TRBV28 and TRBJ1-5, with TRBD1 identical over 9 bases. Germline CDR1 MDHEN, CDR2 SYDVKM. The CDR3 runs 14 residues. V was clipped by 6 bases and J by 7 bases; unmatched bases: 7. CDR3 sequence: CASRTGGAGQPQHF. CDR3 coding DNA: TGTGCCAGCAGAACAGGGGGCGCGGGCCAGCCCCAGCATTTT.

The CDR3 region is CASSDFGGVQPQHF. CDR3 bases: TGTGCCAGCAGTGACTTTGGCGGGGTCCAGCCCCAGCATTTT. The J gene is TRBJ1-5, the V gene TRBV25-1; no clear D. Germline CDR1 reads MGHDK; CDR2 reads SYGVNS. V shed 3 bases and J shed 7 bases, with 13 bases lying between them. The CDR3 is 14 residues long.

The chain joins TRBV19 to TRBJ1-1; 10 nucleotides align to TRBD1. CDR3 length equals 13 residues. V was clipped by 6 bases and J by 4 bases; unmatched bases: 2. The germline V gene encodes CDR1 LNHDA and CDR2 SQIVND (reference sequence). The chain's CDR3 is CASRTGGITEAFF. DNA for the CDR3: TGTGCCAGTAGGACAGGGGGCATCACTGAAGCTTTCTTT.

The gene calls are TRBV7-9 and TRBJ2-2; D possibly corresponds to TRBD1 (5 bases). The CDR3 sequence is 14 residues long. V was pared by 5 bases and J by 0 bases, with 7 bases between. CDR1 and CDR2 (germline): SEHNR, FQNEAQ (reference sequence). CDR3 DNA: TGTGCCAGCAGCCAGACAGCGAACACCGGGGAGCTGTTTTTT. Translation: CASSQTANTGELFF.

The CDR3 region is CASSPQGLWVGYTF. The CDR3 DNA follows: TGTGCCAGCAGTCCTCAAGGCCTGTGGGTGGGCTACACCTTC. This chain links TRBV27 with TRBJ1-2; no clear D gene. The CDR3 is made up of 14 amino acids. Per the germline V gene, CDR1 is MNHEY and CDR2 is SMNVEV (reference sequence). V dropped 5 bases and J dropped 8 bases, with 18 bases sitting between them.

The J gene is TRBJ1-1, the V gene TRBV6-1; D unresolved. V was shortened by 6 bases and J by 3 bases, with 5 bases between the two germline ends. CDR1 is MNHNS, CDR2 SASEGT, per germline. The CDR3 totals 11 residues. The CDR3 DNA is TGTGCCAGCAGGATCTACACTGAAGCTTTCTTT. Translating it yields CASRIYTEAFF.

This clone appeared once. The chain uses TRBV27 and TRBJ2-7; a weak D match, TRBD2 (5 bases). V dropped 6 bases and J dropped 3 bases, with 18 bases sitting between them. The CDR3 covers 15 residues. The germline CDR1 and CDR2 sequences are MNHEY and SMNVEV (reference sequence). In DNA form, the CDR3 reads TGTGCCAGCAGGAGCCTCAGGACGGGAAACTACGAGCAGTACTTC. As protein: CASRSLRTGNYEQYF.

This clone occurred a few times. The chain couples TRBV29-1 to TRBJ1-3, with D hard to call. CDR3 length equals 12 residues. V was trimmed by 5 bases and J by 0 bases, leaving 5 bases between them. In germline, CDR1 is SQVTM, CDR2 ANQGSEA. CDR3 sequence: CSVISSGNTIYF. CDR3 bases: TGCAGCGTTATAAGCTCTGGAAACACCATATATTTT.

The V call is TRBV19, the J call TRBJ1-1; no firm D call. V lost 3 bases to trimming and J lost 4 bases, with 9 bases between them. CDR1 is LNHDA, CDR2 SQIVND, per germline (reference sequence). This CDR3 has 13 residues. DNA of the CDR3: TGTGCCAGTAGTATGGAAATGGGCACTGAAGCTTTCTTT. Translation gives CASSMEMGTEAFF.

The gene calls are TRBV27 and TRBJ2-1, with a tentative D call TRBD2 (6 bases). Germline CDR1 reads MNHEY; CDR2 reads SMNVEV (reference sequence). The CDR3 length is 16 residues. V lost 5 bases and J 6 bases, leaving 20 bases between the germline ends. The CDR3 DNA sequence: TGTGCCAGCAGTCTGGCCTTGGGCGGGAATAGCAATGAGCAGTTCTTC. Protein sequence: CASSLALGGNSNEQFF.

The CDR3 here is CASNPGGDTGELFF. Here the CDR3 DNA reads TGTGCCAGCAACCCGGGAGGGGACACCGGGGAGCTGTTTTTT. This rearrangement joins TRBV2 to TRBJ2-2; 8 bases are a match to TRBD2. The CDR3 is made up of 14 amino acids. V gave up 7 bases and J gave up 3 bases; unmatched junction bases: 4. Germline loops: CDR1 SNHLY, CDR2 FYNNEI.

The J gene is TRBJ2-3, the V gene TRBV6-5, with 7 bases lining up with TRBD1. CDR3 size: 13 residues. The trim removed 2 bases at V and 4 bases at J, leaving 0 bases unmatched. CDR1 and CDR2 from the germline V gene are MNHEY and SVGAGI. The CDR3 is CASSYGQADTQYF. The CDR3 DNA reads TGTGCCAGCAGTTACGGACAGGCAGATACGCAGTATTTT.

The V gene is TRBV4-3, the J gene TRBJ2-1, with D possibly TRBD2 on 6 matching bases. CDR3 length: 15 amino acids. Looked up from germline, CDR1 is LGHNA and CDR2 is YSLEER. The V gene lost 4 bases and the J gene lost 3 bases, with 13 bases spanning the gap. The CDR3 spells CASSRRGGIYNEQFF. CDR3 nucleotide sequence: TGCGCCAGCAGCCGTAGGGGAGGAATCTACAATGAGCAGTTCTTC.

This rearrangement joins TRBV30 to TRBJ2-7; TRBD1 matches 7 bases. The CDR3 sequence is 11 residues long. V trimming: 5 bases; J trimming: 4 bases; junction bases outside the gene matches: 2. Germline-derived CDR1 and CDR2 are GTSNPN and SVGIG (reference sequence). Here the CDR3 reads CAWGDSYEQYF. In DNA form, the CDR3 reads TGTGCCTGGGGGGACAGTTACGAGCAGTACTTC. Using reference TRBV30 and TRBJ2-7 for the parts outside the CDR3, the full variable domain is SQTIHQWPATLVQPVGSPLSLECTVEGTSNPNLYWYRQAAGRGLQLLFYSVGIGQISSEVPQNLSASRPQDRQFILSSKKLLLSDSGFYLCAWGDSYEQYFGPGTRLTVT.

V is TRBV7-9 and J is TRBJ2-7; tentative D call: TRBD1 (6 bases). The CDR3 sequence is 16 residues long. V lost 1 base, J lost 3 bases, and 16 bases lay in between. The V gene's germline CDR1 is SEHNR and CDR2 FQNEAQ (reference sequence). For the CDR3, the DNA is TGTGCCAGCAGCTTAGGTGTTATGGGACAAGACTACGAGCAGTACTTC. Its protein is CASSLGVMGQDYEQYF.

The chain recombines TRBV27 with TRBJ1-5; D not certain. The V end was cut by 6 bases, the J end by 0 bases, with 12 bases between. The CDR3 has 15 residues. Germline CDR1 and CDR2: MNHEY and SMNVEV (reference sequence). CDR3 nucleotide sequence: TGTGCCAGCAGAGAAGGCGGGGTTAGCAATCAGCCCCAGCATTTT. Its protein product is CASREGGVSNQPQHF.

The V gene is TRBV7-9, the J gene TRBJ2-1; no reliable D call. The CDR3 loop spans 10 amino acids. The V end lost 2 bases, the J end lost 9 bases, and 2 bases lay between the germline ends. Per the germline V gene, CDR1 is SEHNR and CDR2 is FQNEAQ (reference sequence). CDR3 region: CASSLTEQFF. The CDR3 bases are TGTGCCAGCAGCTTAACTGAGCAGTTCTTC.

Concerning this clone: Germline is not matched at one junction end, which may reflect a read error. The chain links TRBV6-5 to TRBJ2-7, with 9 bases that match TRBD2. The CDR3 has 15 residues. Germline lookup yields CDR1 MNHEY and CDR2 SVGAGI. CDR3 bases: TGTGCCAACAGTTACAGCGGGGGGCTAGCCTACGAGCAGTACTTC. Protein product: CANSYSGGLAYEQYF.

The CDR3 reads CASGTDSRRPDTEAFF. For the CDR3, the DNA is TGTGCCAGCGGCACCGACAGCCGCCGTCCGGACACTGAAGCTTTCTTT. The chain is built from TRBV19 and TRBJ1-1; TRBD1 might be the D (5 bases). The CDR3 sequence is 16 residues long. Germline loops: CDR1 LNHDA, CDR2 SQIVND (reference sequence). The V end was cut by 9 bases, the J end by 3 bases, with 23 bases between.

Only a few counts were recorded for this clone. The CDR3 DNA reads TGTGCCAGCAGCTCCCGCCCAGGGGAAGGAGAGACCCAGTACTTC. It translates to CASSSRPGEGETQYF. V usage is TRBV5-4 and J usage is TRBJ2-5; a weak D match, TRBD1 (6 bases). Germline V gene sequence: CDR1 SGHNT, CDR2 YYREEE (reference sequence). The CDR3 runs to 15 residues. The V and J ends lost 3 bases and 4 bases respectively, with 16 bases between them.

V gene TRBV7-7 combines with J gene TRBJ2-7; 11 bases match TRBD1. CDR1 and CDR2 from the germline V gene are SSHAT and FNYEAQ (reference sequence). The CDR3 runs to 16 residues. J was trimmed by 4 bases and V by 7 bases; bases with no gene match: 12. In DNA form, the CDR3 reads TGTGCCAGCACCACGGGGGGACAGGGGGTTTCTTACGAGCAGTACTTC. Its protein product is CASTTGGQGVSYEQYF. The whole variable domain, filled in from reference TRBV7-7 and TRBJ2-7, reads GAGVSQSPRYKVTKRGQDVTLRCDPISSHATLYWYQQALGQGPEFLTYFNYEAQPDKSGLPSDRFSAERPEGSISTLTIQRTEQRDSAMYRCASTTGGQGVSYEQYFGPGTRLTVT.

The rearrangement joins TRBV6-5 to TRBJ2-7; a weak D match, TRBD1 (5 bases). This CDR3 is built from 14 residues. Germline lookup yields CDR1 MNHEY and CDR2 SVGAGI. V lost 6 bases, J lost 5 bases, and 17 bases lay in between. The CDR3 DNA follows: TGTGCCAGCAGACAGGCCAGTTGGGTCCACGAGCAGTACTTC. This encodes CASRQASWVHEQYF.

The rearrangement uses TRBV13 and TRBJ2-1; 8 bases map to TRBD1. The CDR3 length is 15 residues. Germline V CDR1 and CDR2: PRHDT, FYEKMQ (reference sequence). Trimming removed 0 bases from V and 6 bases from J; junction bases left unmatched: 4. CDR3 bases: TGTGCCAGCAGCTTAGGTGACAGGGGAGGCAATGAGCAGTTCTTC. It codes for CASSLGDRGGNEQFF.

Here the CDR3 DNA reads TGTGCCAGCAGCTTAGCCCCCTACGAGCAGTACTTC. Residues: CASSLAPYEQYF. The J gene is TRBJ2-7, the V gene TRBV7-2; no clear D gene. The CDR3 is 12 residues long. V gave up 0 bases and J gave up 2 bases, with 2 bases separating them. CDR1 and CDR2 (germline): SGHTA, FQGNSA.